This is a list of T cell receptor beta chains from one sample in a study of post-analysis software for immune sequencing data. TCRdb itself ran the PCR reads through MiXCR, one entry per CDR3 protein. The sample yields more than 350,000 distinct CDR3 sequences, approximately 38% seen once. Sample: blood. These TCRs come from a girl aged 2 to 10 with multiple sclerosis. Each CDR3 is given with its conserved first and last residue. The order of the fields is V gene, J gene, CDR3 length, D gene, clone size, CDR3 DNA, CDR3 protein. The D gene is left open where the match is weak. The size of a clone is reported for some rows only, either as once, few or many, or as a class for expanded clones.

>TRBV7-2|TRBJ1-2|18|-|few
TGTGCCAGCAGCTTAGGGGACTGGAGGGCAGTGACTAACTATGGCTACACCTTC
CASSLGDWRAVTNYGYTF
>TRBV6-5|TRBJ2-1|15|TRBD1|few
TGTGCCAGCAGTAGAACCGGGACAGGGGGCAGGGAGCAGTTCTTC
CASSRTGTGGREQFF
>TRBV7-9|TRBJ2-7|15|-|-
TGTGCCAGCAGCTTAGTTGGGTTTGTCCCCTACGAGCAGTACTTC
CASSLVGFVPYEQYF
>TRBV19|TRBJ2-1|15|TRBD2|-
TGTGCCAGTAGTATAGGGGAGGGATCCTACAATGAGCAGTTCTTC
CASSIGEGSYNEQFF
>TRBV28|TRBJ2-7|14|-|few
TGTGCCAGCAGGTGGGGTTTGCCTACCTACGAGCAGTACTTC
CASRWGLPTYEQYF
>TRBV28|TRBJ1-1|15|TRBD1|-
TGTGCCAGCAGTTTCGGACAGGATCGTAACACTGAAGCTTTCTTT
CASSFGQDRNTEAFF
>TRBV3-1|TRBJ1-4|12|-|-
TGTGCCAGCAGCCAACCAGTCGGAAAACTGTTTTTT
CASSQPVGKLFF
>TRBV7-2|TRBJ2-1|14|-|-
TGTGCCAGCAGCCGCGACCTAGCATCCAATGAGCAGTTCTTC
CASSRDLASNEQFF
>TRBV20-1|TRBJ2-7|19|-|-
TGCAGTGCTAGAGATGTCTGGGGGCGAAGGTTTTCAGGACTTTACGAGCAGTACTTC
CSARDVWGRRFSGLYEQYF
>TRBV5-6|TRBJ1-2|13|-|few
TGTGCCAGCAGCTTGGGATCCGGCTATGGCTACACCTTC
CASSLGSGYGYTF
>TRBV12-3/TRBV12-4|TRBJ2-7|12|-|-
TGTGCCGGGAGACCTAGCGTACACGAGCAGTACTTC
CAGRPSVHEQYF
>TRBV29-1|TRBJ2-5|15|TRBD2|-
TGCAGCGTTGGGACCGGGACTAGCGGGTACAATGAGCAGTACTTC
CSVGTGTSGYNEQYF
>TRBV5-1|TRBJ1-1|16|TRBD1|-
TGCGCCAGCAGCCGAGGACAGGGGAACATGAACACTGAAGCTTTCTTT
CASSRGQGNMNTEAFF
>TRBV6-1|TRBJ2-7|14|TRBD1|-
TGTGCCACCTACAACGGGACAGCCCACTACGAGCAGTACTTC
CATYNGTAHYEQYF
>TRBV7-2|TRBJ2-1|13|TRBD1|-
TGTGCCGCCGGGGACAGGGCGAACAATGAGCAGTTCTTC
CAAGDRANNEQFF
>TRBV12-3/TRBV12-4|TRBJ2-3|16|TRBD1|-
TGTGCCAGCAGCTTAGGGACAGGGGGCGCGACAGATACGCAGTATTTT
CASSLGTGGATDTQYF
>TRBV29-1|TRBJ1-1|13|-|-
TGCAGCGTTGAGGGGACGGAGAACACTGAAGCTTTCTTT
CSVEGTENTEAFF
>TRBV27|TRBJ1-6|15|-|-
TGTGCCAGCAGTTTATCGGGACAATGGGACTCACCCCTCCACTTT
CASSLSGQWDSPLHF
>TRBV3-1|TRBJ1-4|15|TRBD1|-
TGTGCCAGCAGCAAGTGGGACAGTGGGGAAGAAAAACTGTTTTTT
CASSKWDSGEEKLFF
>TRBV7-7|TRBJ2-5|16|-|-
TGTGCTAGCAGCTTAGGGGGGTCCCTCGGGGAGAATGAGCAGTACTTC
CASSLGGSLGENEQYF
>TRBV20-1|TRBJ2-3|15|-|-
TGCAGTGCCAACTCTGTGGAACCTAGCACAGATACGCAGTATTTT
CSANSVEPSTDTQYF
>TRBV6-5|TRBJ2-7|15|-|few
TGTGCCAGCAGTTACTCATCGGGACACTCCTACGAGCAGTACTTC
CASSYSSGHSYEQYF
>TRBV6-7|TRBJ2-6|17|-|-
TGTGCCAACAGTTACGACGCGGGGAACTCTGGGGCCAACGTCCTGACTTTC
CANSYDAGNSGANVLTF
>TRBV20-1|TRBJ2-1|15|TRBD1|-
TGCAGTGCTGGTGCCGGGGGACAGGGGTACAATGAGCAGTTCTTC
CSAGAGGQGYNEQFF
>TRBV28|TRBJ2-6|15|TRBD1|-
TGTGCCAGCAGGACAGGGGGGACTGGGGCCAACGTCCTGACTTTC
CASRTGGTGANVLTF
>TRBV6-5|TRBJ2-5|15|-|-
TGTGCCAGCAGTCAACGGGGAGGGGACAGAGAGACCCAGTACTTC
CASSQRGGDRETQYF
>TRBV7-8|TRBJ1-2|16|-|-
TGTGCCAGCAACCCAACCCAAACAGGATCTAACTATGGCTACACCTTC
CASNPTQTGSNYGYTF
>TRBV6-6|TRBJ1-4|12|-|few
TGTGCCAGCAGTACCGGGACCGAAAAACTGTTTTTT
CASSTGTEKLFF
>TRBV4-3|TRBJ2-1|17|TRBD2|-
TGCGCCAGCAGCCAAGAGTGGTATAGCGGGATGTACAATGAGCAGTTCTTC
CASSQEWYSGMYNEQFF
>TRBV27|TRBJ2-1|15|-|few
TGTGCCAGCAGTTTACATGTGGACTACTACAATGAGCAGTTCTTC
CASSLHVDYYNEQFF
>TRBV6-5|TRBJ1-4|15|TRBD1|-
TGTGCCAGCAGTTATGACAGGGATCGTAATGAAAAACTGTTTTTT
CASSYDRDRNEKLFF
>TRBV20-1|TRBJ1-6|14|TRBD1|few
TGCAGTGCTAGAGAGGTACAGGGGCCGCCAACCCTCCACTTT
CSAREVQGPPTLHF
>TRBV6-1|TRBJ2-7|15|-|few
TGTGCCAGCAGTGACCCGGGACTGAACTCCTACGAGCAGTACTTC
CASSDPGLNSYEQYF
>TRBV20-1|TRBJ2-4|13|-|-
TGCAGTGCTAGACGAGGCAACGAAGGCGTTCAGTACTTC
CSARRGNEGVQYF
>TRBV6-5|TRBJ2-1|19|TRBD2|few
TGTGCCAGCAGTTATGCTTCTCCACTAGCGGGTAGCTCCTACAATGAGCAGTTCTTC
CASSYASPLAGSSYNEQFF
>TRBV3-1|TRBJ2-4|14|TRBD1|-
TGTGCCAGCAGACTTACAGGGGCCGAAAACATTCAGTACTTC
CASRLTGAENIQYF
>TRBV10-3|TRBJ1-2|13|TRBD1|few
TGTGCCACCAGGGGACAGGGGGCGCCTGGCTACACCTTC
CATRGQGAPGYTF
>TRBV28|TRBJ2-1|11|-|-
TGTGCCTCTGCTGGGACCCATGAGCAGTTCTTC
CASAGTHEQFF
>TRBV12-3/TRBV12-4|TRBJ2-3|16|TRBD2|few
TGTGCCAGCAGGAGCTGGCTAGCGGGAGACACAGATACGCAGTATTTT
CASRSWLAGDTDTQYF
>TRBV7-9|TRBJ2-3|15|TRBD1|-
TGTGCCAGCAGCGCCCGGGACAGCTTCACAGATACGCAGTATTTT
CASSARDSFTDTQYF
>TRBV10-1|TRBJ2-2|13|TRBD1|-
TGCGCCAGCACCGGACAGGGGACCGGGGAGCTGTTTTTT
CASTGQGTGELFF
>TRBV29-1|TRBJ1-1|13|-|once
TGCAGCGTTGGAAGGAACATGAACACTGAAGCTTTCTTT
CSVGRNMNTEAFF
>TRBV28|TRBJ2-7|14|TRBD1|-
TGTGCCAGCAGTTTCCCGGGACAGATATACGAGCAGTACTTC
CASSFPGQIYEQYF
>TRBV7-3|TRBJ2-1|13|-|-
TGTGCCAGCAGCTCGTCCCGGCGCAGTGAGCAGTTCTTC
CASSSSRRSEQFF
>TRBV6-6|TRBJ1-1|13|-|-
TGTGCCAGCAGTTGGGAGGGAGGCACTGAAGCTTTCTTT
CASSWEGGTEAFF
>TRBV12-3/TRBV12-4|TRBJ2-1|13|-|few
TGTGCCAGCAGTCTGGCAGGCTTCAACGAGCAGTTCTTC
CASSLAGFNEQFF